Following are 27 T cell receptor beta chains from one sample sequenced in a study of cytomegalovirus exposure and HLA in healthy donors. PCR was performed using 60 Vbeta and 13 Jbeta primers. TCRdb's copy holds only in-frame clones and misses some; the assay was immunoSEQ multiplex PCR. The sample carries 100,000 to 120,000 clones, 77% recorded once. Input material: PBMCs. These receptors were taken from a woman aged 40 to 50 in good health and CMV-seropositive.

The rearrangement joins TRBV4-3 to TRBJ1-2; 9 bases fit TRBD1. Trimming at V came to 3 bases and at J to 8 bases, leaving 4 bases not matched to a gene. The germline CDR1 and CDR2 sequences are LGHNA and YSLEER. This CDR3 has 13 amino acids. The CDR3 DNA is TGCGCCAGCAGCCAGAACAGGGGGCAAGGCTACACCTTC. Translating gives CASSQNRGQGYTF.

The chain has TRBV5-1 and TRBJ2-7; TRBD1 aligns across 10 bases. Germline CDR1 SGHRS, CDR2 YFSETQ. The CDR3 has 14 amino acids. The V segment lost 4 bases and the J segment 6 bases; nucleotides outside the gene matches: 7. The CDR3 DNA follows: TGCGCCAGCAGCGTAGGGACAGGGGAGGGCGAGCAGTACTTC. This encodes CASSVGTGEGEQYF.

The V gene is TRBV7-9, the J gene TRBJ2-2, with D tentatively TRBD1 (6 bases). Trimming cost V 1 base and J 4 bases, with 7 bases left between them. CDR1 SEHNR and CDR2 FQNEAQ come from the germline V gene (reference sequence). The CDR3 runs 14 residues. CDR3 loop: CASSLVGATGELFF. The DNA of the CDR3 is TGTGCCAGCAGCTTAGTGGGGGCCACCGGGGAGCTGTTTTTT.

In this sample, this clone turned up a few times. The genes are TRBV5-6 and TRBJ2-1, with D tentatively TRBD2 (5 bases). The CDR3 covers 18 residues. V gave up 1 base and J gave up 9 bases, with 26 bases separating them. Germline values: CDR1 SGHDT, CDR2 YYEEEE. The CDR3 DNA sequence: TGTGCCAGCAGCTTGTTTCGGTTGATATGGGAGACCGGAAGTGAGCAGTTCTTC. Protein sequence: CASSLFRLIWETGSEQFF.

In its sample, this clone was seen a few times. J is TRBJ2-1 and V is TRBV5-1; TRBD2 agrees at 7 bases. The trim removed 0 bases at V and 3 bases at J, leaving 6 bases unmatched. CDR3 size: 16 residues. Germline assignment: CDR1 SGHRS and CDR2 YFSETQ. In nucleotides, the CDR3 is TGCGCCAGCAGCTTGGCGGGCGGGAGAAACTACAATGAGCAGTTCTTC. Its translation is CASSLAGGRNYNEQFF.

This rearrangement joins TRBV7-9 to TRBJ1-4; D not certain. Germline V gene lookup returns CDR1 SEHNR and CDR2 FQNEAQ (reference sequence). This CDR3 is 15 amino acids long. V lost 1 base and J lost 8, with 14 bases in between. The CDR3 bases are TGTGCCAGCAGCTTAGAACCGTATAGAGCCGAAAAACTGTTTTTT. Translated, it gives CASSLEPYRAEKLFF.

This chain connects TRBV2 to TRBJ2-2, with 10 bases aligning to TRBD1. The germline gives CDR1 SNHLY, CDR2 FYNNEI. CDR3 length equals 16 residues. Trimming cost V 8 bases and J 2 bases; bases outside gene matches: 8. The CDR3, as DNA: TGTGCCAGCCAGGATGACAGGGGGCGAAACACCGGGGAGCTGTTTTTT. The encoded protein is CASQDDRGRNTGELFF.

The CDR3 DNA reads TGCGCCAGCAGTGAGTCGGGCCCAGAAAAACTGTTTTTT. Its translation: CASSESGPEKLFF. The genes are TRBV10-2 and TRBJ1-4; D remains unclear. The ends were cut back, 0 bases at V and 8 bases at J, with 7 bases in the middle. CDR1 is WSHSY, CDR2 SAAADI, per germline. This CDR3 spans 13 amino acids.

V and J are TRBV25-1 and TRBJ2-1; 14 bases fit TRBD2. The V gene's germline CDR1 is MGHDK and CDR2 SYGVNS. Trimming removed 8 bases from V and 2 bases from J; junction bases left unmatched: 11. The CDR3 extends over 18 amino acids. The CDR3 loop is CASFGLAGGLGTYNEQFF. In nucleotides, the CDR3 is TGTGCCAGCTTTGGACTAGCGGGAGGCTTGGGGACCTACAATGAGCAGTTCTTC.

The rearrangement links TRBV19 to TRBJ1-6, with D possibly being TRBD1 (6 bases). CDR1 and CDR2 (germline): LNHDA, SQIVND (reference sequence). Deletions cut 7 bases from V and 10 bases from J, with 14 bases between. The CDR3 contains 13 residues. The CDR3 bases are TGTGCCAGTACCTTGACAGGCCCCTCACCCCTCCACTTT. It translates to CASTLTGPSPLHF.

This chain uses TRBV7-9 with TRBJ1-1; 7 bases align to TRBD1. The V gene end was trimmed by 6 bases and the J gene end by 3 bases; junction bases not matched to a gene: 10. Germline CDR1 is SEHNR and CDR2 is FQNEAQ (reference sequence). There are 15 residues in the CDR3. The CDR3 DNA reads TGTGCCAGCAGTCCCACCACAGGGGTCCACACTGAAGCTTTCTTT. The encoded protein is CASSPTTGVHTEAFF.

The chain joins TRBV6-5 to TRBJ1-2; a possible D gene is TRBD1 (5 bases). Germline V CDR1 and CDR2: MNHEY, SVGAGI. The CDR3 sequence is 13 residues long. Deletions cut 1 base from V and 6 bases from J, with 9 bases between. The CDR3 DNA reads TGTGCCAGCAGTTACTTATTCAGGGATGGCTACACCTTC. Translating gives CASSYLFRDGYTF.

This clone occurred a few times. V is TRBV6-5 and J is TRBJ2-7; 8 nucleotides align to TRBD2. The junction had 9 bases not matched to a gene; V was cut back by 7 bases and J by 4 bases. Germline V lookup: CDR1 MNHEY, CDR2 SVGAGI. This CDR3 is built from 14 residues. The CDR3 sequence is CASTPPGTRYEQYF. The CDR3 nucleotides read TGTGCCAGCACCCCCCCCGGGACTAGGTACGAGCAGTACTTC.

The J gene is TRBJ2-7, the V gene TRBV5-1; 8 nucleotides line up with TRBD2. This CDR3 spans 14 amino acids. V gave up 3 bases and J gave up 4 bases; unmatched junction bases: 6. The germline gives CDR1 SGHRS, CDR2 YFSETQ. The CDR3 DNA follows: TGCGCCAGCAGCTCGTACGGGACTAGTTACGAGCAGTACTTC. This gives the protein CASSSYGTSYEQYF.

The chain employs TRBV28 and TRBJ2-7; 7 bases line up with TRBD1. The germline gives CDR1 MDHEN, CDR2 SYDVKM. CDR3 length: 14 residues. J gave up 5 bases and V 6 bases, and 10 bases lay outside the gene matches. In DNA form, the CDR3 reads TGTGCCAGCAGCCCAGAGACAGGGTCGGACGAGCAGTACTTC. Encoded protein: CASSPETGSDEQYF.

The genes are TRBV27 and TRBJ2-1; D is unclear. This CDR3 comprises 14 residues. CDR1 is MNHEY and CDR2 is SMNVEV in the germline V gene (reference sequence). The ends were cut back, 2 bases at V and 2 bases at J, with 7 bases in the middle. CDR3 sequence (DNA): TGTGCCAGCAGTTTAGCGGAAACCTACAATGAGCAGTTCTTC. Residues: CASSLAETYNEQFF.

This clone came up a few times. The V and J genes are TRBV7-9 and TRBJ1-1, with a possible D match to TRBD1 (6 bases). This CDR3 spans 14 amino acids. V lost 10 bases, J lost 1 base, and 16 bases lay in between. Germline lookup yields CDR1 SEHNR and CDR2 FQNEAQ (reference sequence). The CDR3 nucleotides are TGTGCCACGGAGCACCGGACAGCGAACACTGAAGCTTTCTTT. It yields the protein CATEHRTANTEAFF.

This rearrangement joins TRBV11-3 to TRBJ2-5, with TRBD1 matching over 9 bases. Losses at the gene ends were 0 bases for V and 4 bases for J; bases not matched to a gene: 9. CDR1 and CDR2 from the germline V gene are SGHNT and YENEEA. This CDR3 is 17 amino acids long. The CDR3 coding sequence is TGTGCCAGCAGCTTAGAAACTCGACAGGGGGAAGGAGAGACCCAGTACTTC. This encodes CASSLETRQGEGETQYF.

The CDR3 DNA reads TGTGCCAGTCGCCTAGCGGGAGGATCCAGTAAATCAGATACGCAGTATTTT. Its protein product is CASRLAGGSSKSDTQYF. This rearrangement joins TRBV10-3 to TRBJ2-3, with TRBD2 matching 11 bases. With V trimmed by 10 bases and J by 4 bases, 16 bases remained unmatched. Per the germline V gene, CDR1 is ENHRY and CDR2 is SYGVKD. The CDR3 sequence is 17 residues long.

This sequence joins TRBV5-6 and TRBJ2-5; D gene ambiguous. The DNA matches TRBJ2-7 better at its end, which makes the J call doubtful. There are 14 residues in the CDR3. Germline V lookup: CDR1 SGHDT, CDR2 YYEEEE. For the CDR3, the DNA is TGTGCCAGCCATCCCGAGGAGAGAATCTACGAGCAGTACTTC. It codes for CASHPEERIYEQYF.

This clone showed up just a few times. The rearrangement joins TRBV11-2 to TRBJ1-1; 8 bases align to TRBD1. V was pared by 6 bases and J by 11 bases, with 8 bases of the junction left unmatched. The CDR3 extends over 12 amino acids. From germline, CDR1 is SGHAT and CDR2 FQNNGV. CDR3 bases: TGTGCCAGCAGACCGGACAGGGCTCGGGCTTTCTTT. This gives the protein CASRPDRARAFF.

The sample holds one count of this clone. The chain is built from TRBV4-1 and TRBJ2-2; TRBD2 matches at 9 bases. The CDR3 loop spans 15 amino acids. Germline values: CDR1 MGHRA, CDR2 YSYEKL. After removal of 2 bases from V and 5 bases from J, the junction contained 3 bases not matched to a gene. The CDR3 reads CASSQLGLATGELFF. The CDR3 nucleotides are TGCGCCAGCAGCCAATTAGGACTAGCGACCGGGGAGCTGTTTTTT.

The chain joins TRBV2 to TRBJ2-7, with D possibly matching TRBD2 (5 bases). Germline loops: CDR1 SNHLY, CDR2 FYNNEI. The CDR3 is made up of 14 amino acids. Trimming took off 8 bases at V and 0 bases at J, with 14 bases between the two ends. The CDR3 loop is CASGGGGTSYEQYF. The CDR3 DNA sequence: TGTGCCAGCGGCGGAGGAGGAACCTCCTACGAGCAGTACTTC.

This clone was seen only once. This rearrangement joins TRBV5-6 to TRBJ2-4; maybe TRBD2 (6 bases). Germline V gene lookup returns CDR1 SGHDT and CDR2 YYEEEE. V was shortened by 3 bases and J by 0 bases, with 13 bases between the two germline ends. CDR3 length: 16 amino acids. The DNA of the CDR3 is TGTGCCAGCAGCTACCGACTAGACCTAGCCAAAAACATTCAGTACTTC. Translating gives CASSYRLDLAKNIQYF.

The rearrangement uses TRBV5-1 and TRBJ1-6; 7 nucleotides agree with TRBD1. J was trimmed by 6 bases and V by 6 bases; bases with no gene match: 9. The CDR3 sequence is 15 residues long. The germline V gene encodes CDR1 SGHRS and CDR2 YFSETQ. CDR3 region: CASKLGQAVNSPLHF. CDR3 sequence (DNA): TGCGCCAGCAAACTCGGACAGGCCGTTAATTCACCCCTCCACTTT.

The CDR3 spells CASSEGRIYGYTF. CDR3 coding DNA: TGTGCCAGCAGTGAAGGCAGGATCTATGGCTACACCTTC. V gene TRBV6-1 combines with J gene TRBJ1-2, with unresolved D. The CDR3 has 13 residues. Trimming left V 1 base short and J 4 bases short, with 7 bases between. Germline V gene lookup returns CDR1 MNHNS and CDR2 SASEGT.

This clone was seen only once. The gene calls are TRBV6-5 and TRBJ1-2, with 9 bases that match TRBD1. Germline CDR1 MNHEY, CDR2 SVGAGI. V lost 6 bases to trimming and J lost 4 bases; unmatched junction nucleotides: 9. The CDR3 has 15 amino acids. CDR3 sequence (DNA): TGTGCCAGCAGGGACGGGACAGGGACCCTCTATGGCTACACCTTC. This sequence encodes CASRDGTGTLYGYTF.